This TCR beta chain originates from a study of vaccination effects on CD4 cells after COVID-19. ViraFEST used viral peptide pools to expand antigen-specific CD4+ T cells before sequencing. Culture proceeded for about ten days, and CD4+ T cells were then isolated. The person's infection with SARS-CoV-2, confirmed by PCR, took place between March and December 2020. Notes on this clone: Its specificity is unknown.

Only in-frame clones appear in the TCRdb table, and some are missing; sequencing was by immunoSEQ multiplex PCR. This sample has 55,000 to 90,000 clones, with around 72% found just once. V lost 1 base and J 7 bases, leaving 8 bases between the germline ends. Germline V gives CDR1 LNHNV, CDR2 YYDKDF (reference sequence). The CDR3 contains 13 residues. The sequenced sample was CD4+ T cells from PBMCs cultured with HIV peptides, obtained before COVID-19 vaccination. The subset is: HIV-1 Nef peptide pool negative control/reference culture. The receptor comes from a human donor who had a prior SARS-CoV-2 infection. The chain carries TRBV15 and TRBJ2-1; D possibly corresponds to TRBD2 (5 bases). The CDR3 loop is CATSRVAGNEQFF. The CDR3 DNA sequence: TGTGCCACCAGCAGAGTTGCGGGTAATGAGCAGTTCTTC.